The next 6 T cell receptor beta chains were all read from a single sample in a study of OX40 agonist ivuxolimab in advanced cancers. Clones were sequenced by immunoSEQ multiplex PCR, and TCRdb holds only the in-frame ones, with some missing. The sample shows roughly 91,000 clones, approximately 94% of them seen only once. Sample: CD4+ or CD8+ T cells sorted from blood, taken in a trial of the OX40 agonist ivuxolimab. These receptors were taken from an adult with an advanced solid tumor such as melanoma, head and neck, liver or kidney cancer.

This chain joins TRBV7-3 and TRBJ2-3; 7 bases fit TRBD2. The germline gives CDR1 SGHTA, CDR2 FQGTGA. With 0 bases clipped from V and 4 bases from J, the junction kept 4 bases outside the gene matches. The CDR3 is 15 amino acids. CDR3 protein: CASSLTAGVADTQYF. The CDR3 DNA follows: TGTGCCAGCAGCTTAACGGCGGGAGTGGCAGATACGCAGTATTTT.

V gene TRBV4-1 combines with J gene TRBJ2-7, with 8 nucleotides matching TRBD2. The trim removed 4 bases at V and 4 bases at J, leaving 3 bases unmatched. The germline gives CDR1 MGHRA, CDR2 YSYEKL. The CDR3 spans 13 residues. The CDR3 region has the DNA TGCGCCAGCAGCCCCCGGGGGGGGTACGAGCAGTACTTC. Translation gives CASSPRGGYEQYF.

The chain combines TRBV27 with TRBJ2-7; D call uncertain. This CDR3 is 14 amino acids long. V was clipped by 1 base and J by 3 bases, with 10 bases between them. The V gene's germline CDR1 is MNHEY and CDR2 SMNVEV (reference sequence). The CDR3: CASSLYSARYEQYF. The DNA of the CDR3 is TGTGCCAGCAGTTTATATTCAGCTCGCTACGAGCAGTACTTC.

The gene calls are TRBV13 and TRBJ2-1; D is undetermined. The CDR3 extends over 11 amino acids. The V and J ends lost 3 bases and 5 bases respectively, with 2 bases between them. Germline loops: CDR1 PRHDT, CDR2 FYEKMQ (reference sequence). CDR3 sequence: CASSFNNEQFF. CDR3 DNA: TGTGCCAGCAGCTTCAACAATGAGCAGTTCTTC.

This chain joins TRBV15 and TRBJ1-1; no firm D call. The CDR3 sequence is 14 residues long. Per germline, CDR1 LNHNV and CDR2 YYDKDF (reference sequence). V lost 5 bases and J 0 bases, leaving 10 bases between the germline ends. The CDR3 is CATSQTAMNTEAFF. The CDR3 coding sequence is TGTGCCACCAGCCAGACTGCGATGAACACTGAAGCTTTCTTT.

V is TRBV15 and J is TRBJ2-7; TRBD2 aligns across 12 bases. V shed 5 bases and J 0 bases; nucleotides not matched to a gene: 8. Germline CDR1 is LNHNV and CDR2 is YYDKDF (reference sequence). This CDR3 contains 17 residues. CDR3 coding DNA: TGTGCCACCAGCGCACGGACTAGCGGGGCCTCCTCCTACGAGCAGTACTTC. This sequence encodes CATSARTSGASSYEQYF.